Below are 30 T cell receptor beta chains sequenced from a single sample in a study of blood T cell repertoires in COVID-19. Using immunoSEQ multiplex PCR, the repertoire was profiled, and TCRdb retains in-frame clones only, with some absent. The profile shows 150,000 to 200,000 clones, 86% of them singletons. Sequencing used peripheral blood. The source is an older woman with COVID-19, enrolled during active disease.

In this sample, this clone turned up a few times. This rearrangement joins TRBV6-7 to TRBJ1-5, with D maybe TRBD1 (5 bases). TRBV6-7 is annotated as an ORF whose role is uncertain. The CDR3 is made up of 16 amino acids. V lost 3 bases and J lost 2, with 14 bases in between. CDR3 nucleotides: TGTGCCAGCAGTTATTGGGGCAGGGTAGGCAATCAGCCCCAGCATTTT. Translating gives CASSYWGRVGNQPQHF.

The chain is built from TRBV10-3 and TRBJ2-3; D gene ambiguous. The CDR3 spans 13 residues. V lost 5 bases, J lost 4 bases, and 10 bases lay in between. CDR1 is ENHRY and CDR2 is SYGVKD in the germline V gene. Here the CDR3 reads CAISQVVSDTQYF. The DNA for the CDR3 is TGTGCCATCAGTCAAGTAGTGTCAGATACGCAGTATTTT.

The chain recombines TRBV27 with TRBJ2-7; 11 bases agree with TRBD2. Germline V gives CDR1 MNHEY, CDR2 SMNVEV (reference sequence). The CDR3 consists of 15 residues. J was trimmed by 2 bases and V by 5 bases; bases with no gene match: 5. CDR3 in amino acids: CASSLGTSGTYEQYF. The CDR3 DNA sequence: TGTGCCAGCAGTCTAGGGACTAGCGGTACCTACGAGCAGTACTTC.

The chain couples TRBV18 to TRBJ2-7; 10 bases line up with TRBD2. Per the germline V gene, CDR1 is KGHSH and CDR2 is LQKENI. The V gene end was trimmed by 2 bases and the J gene end by 4 bases; junction bases not matched to a gene: 8. The CDR3 length is 16 residues. The CDR3 region is CASSPFASGSTYEQYF. The CDR3 coding sequence is TGTGCCAGCTCACCATTTGCTAGCGGGAGCACTTACGAGCAGTACTTC.

This clone was seen a single time. The rearrangement uses TRBV5-5 and TRBJ2-7, with D unclear. V was cut by 4 bases and J by 6 bases, with 14 bases left in between. The CDR3 is 13 amino acids. Germline CDR1 and CDR2: SGHKS and YYEKEE (reference sequence). CDR3 in DNA: TGTGCCAGCAGCGTTAAACCGAGTGGCGAGCAGTACTTC. Residues: CASSVKPSGEQYF.

The rearrangement uses TRBV9 and TRBJ1-3, with D uncertain. Germline loops: CDR1 SGDLS, CDR2 YYNGEE. The CDR3 is 13 residues long. V was cut by 0 bases and J by 2 bases, with 3 bases left in between. CDR3 DNA sequence: TGTGCCAGCAGCGTAGCGGCTGGAAACACCATATATTTT. The encoded protein is CASSVAAGNTIYF. Complete variable domain (other parts from reference TRBV9 and TRBJ1-3): DSGVTQTPKHLITATGQRVTLRCSPRSGDLSVYWYQQSLDQGLQFLIQYYNGEERAKGNILERFSAQQFPDLHSELNLSSLELGDSALYFCASSVAAGNTIYFGEGSWLTVV.

V usage is TRBV12-3 or TRBV12-4 and J usage is TRBJ2-1; tentative D call: TRBD1 (5 bases). V lost 7 bases and J lost 8, with 12 bases in between. The CDR3 extends over 12 amino acids. The CDR3 loop is CASTDRNHEQFF. The CDR3 DNA is TGTGCCAGCACCGACAGAAATCATGAGCAGTTCTTC.

This clone was recorded once. The gene calls are TRBV7-8 and TRBJ2-7; 11 bases are a match to TRBD2. The germline CDR1 and CDR2 sequences are SGHVS and FQNEAQ. V was pared by 5 bases and J by 4 bases, with 7 bases of the junction left unmatched. CDR3 size: 15 residues. The CDR3 DNA sequence: TGTGCCAGCAGCATCGGGACTAGCGGAATTTACGAGCAGTACTTC. It yields the protein CASSIGTSGIYEQYF.

The chain combines TRBV29-1 with TRBJ2-7; D perhaps matches TRBD2 (6 bases). The CDR3 length is 16 residues. From germline, CDR1 is SQVTM and CDR2 ANQGSEA. Trimming took 4 bases from V and 3 from J, leaving 22 bases between them. CDR3 amino acids: CSVGPLWWRENYEQYF. The CDR3 DNA reads TGCAGCGTTGGTCCCCTGTGGTGGAGGGAAAACTACGAGCAGTACTTC.

This chain joins TRBV28 and TRBJ1-2; unclear D gene. V lost 7 bases and J lost 7, with 19 bases in between. Germline CDR1 is MDHEN and CDR2 is SYDVKM. The CDR3 is 14 residues long. The DNA of the CDR3 is TGTGCCAGCACCAACCTCGCGGGATTAACTGGCTACACCTTC. Its translation is CASTNLAGLTGYTF.

The V call is TRBV25-1, the J call TRBJ1-2, with TRBD1 as a possible D gene (5 bases). Trimming removed 2 bases from V and 4 bases from J, with 14 bases in between. CDR1 is MGHDK, CDR2 SYGVNS, per germline. The CDR3 extends over 15 amino acids. Written as DNA, the CDR3 is TGTGCCAGCAGTGAACGTCAGGGAAGGGGCTATGGCTACACCTTC. Residues: CASSERQGRGYGYTF.

This clone was counted only a few times. This chain joins TRBV18 and TRBJ2-7, with 10 bases that match TRBD2. CDR3 size: 16 residues. V dropped 2 bases and J dropped 6; count of bases not matched to a gene: 10. The germline gives CDR1 KGHSH, CDR2 LQKENI. CDR3 in DNA: TGTGCCAGCTCACCAGCCTCCCTAGCGGGGGTCGGCGAGCAGTACTTC. It specifies CASSPASLAGVGEQYF.

The chain combines TRBV30 with TRBJ1-1, with unresolved D. The ends were cut back, 4 bases at V and 3 bases at J, with 6 bases in the middle. Germline V gene sequence: CDR1 GTSNPN, CDR2 SVGIG (reference sequence). The CDR3 is 11 residues long. The CDR3 is CAWMRDTEAFF. CDR3 bases: TGTGCCTGGATGAGGGACACTGAAGCTTTCTTT.

This rearrangement joins TRBV2 to TRBJ2-7, with D possibly being TRBD1 (7 bases). Germline CDR1 SNHLY, CDR2 FYNNEI. Trimming removed 3 bases from V and 2 bases from J, with 20 bases in between. The CDR3 has 17 residues. CDR3 amino acids: CASSELRSGGLTYEQYF. DNA for the CDR3: TGTGCCAGCAGTGAGCTTCGGTCAGGGGGGTTGACCTACGAGCAGTACTTC. The complete variable domain, with remaining parts taken from reference TRBV2 and TRBJ2-7, reads EPEVTQTPSHQVTQMGQEVILRCVPISNHLYFYWYRQILGQKVEFLVSFYNNEISEKSEIFDDQFSVERPDGSNFTLKIRSTKLEDSAMYFCASSELRSGGLTYEQYFGPGTRLTVT.

Worth noting for this clone: One end of the junction fails to match germline, which may point to a read error. CDR3 sequence reads: CASSQAHYEQYF. As DNA, the CDR3 is TGTGCCAGTAGCCAAGCCCACTACGAGCAGTACTTC. This chain connects TRBV4-2 to TRBJ2-7; D unresolved. The CDR3 loop spans 12 amino acids. Germline values: CDR1 LGHNA, CDR2 YNFKEQ.

This chain joins TRBV9 and TRBJ2-7, with 8 bases fitting TRBD2. Per germline, CDR1 SGDLS and CDR2 YYNGEE. The CDR3 totals 18 residues. With 0 bases clipped from V and 2 bases from J, the junction kept 13 bases outside the gene matches. Here the CDR3 DNA reads TGTGCCAGCAGCGTAGGGCCCCGACCGGGAGGGCCGCCCTACGAGCAGTACTTC. This encodes CASSVGPRPGGPPYEQYF.

V gene TRBV7-2 combines with J gene TRBJ1-5; 9 nucleotides match TRBD1. V lost 4 bases, J lost 5 bases, and 6 bases stayed unmatched. CDR1 and CDR2 (germline): SGHTA, FQGNSA. This CDR3 comprises 15 residues. CDR3 in amino acids: CASSYAGTGYQPQHF. CDR3 nucleotide sequence: TGTGCCAGCAGCTACGCGGGGACAGGGTATCAGCCCCAGCATTTT.

The chain carries TRBV30 and TRBJ2-2, with D tentatively TRBD2 (7 bases). The V gene's germline CDR1 is GTSNPN and CDR2 SVGIG (reference sequence). CDR3 size: 14 residues. Trimming left V 0 bases short and J 5 bases short, with 10 bases between. Here the CDR3 reads CAWSVQGGTGELFF. CDR3 coding DNA: TGTGCCTGGAGTGTACAGGGAGGGACCGGGGAGCTGTTTTTT.

This clone was seen more than once but under ten times. The chain couples TRBV4-2 to TRBJ2-3; the match to TRBD2 covers 10 bases. Germline CDR1 LGHNA, CDR2 YNFKEQ. CDR3 length: 18 amino acids. The trim removed 4 bases at V and 1 base at J, leaving 11 bases unmatched. The CDR3 loop reads CASSPRASGRTGTDTQYF. The CDR3 DNA sequence: TGTGCCAGCAGCCCCCGGGCTAGCGGGAGAACGGGCACAGATACGCAGTATTTT.

This chain connects TRBV6-5 to TRBJ2-5; 12 bases agree with TRBD2. With V trimmed by 10 bases and J by 5 bases, 8 bases remained unmatched. Germline CDR1 reads MNHEY; CDR2 reads SVGAGI. The CDR3 runs 14 residues. CDR3 protein: CATIGLAGPETQYF. CDR3 sequence (DNA): TGTGCCACAATAGGACTAGCGGGACCGGAGACCCAGTACTTC.

This clone was seen a single time. V is TRBV20-1 and J is TRBJ1-4; no clear D. Germline CDR1 and CDR2: DFQATT and SNEGSKA (reference sequence). Trimming pared 3 bases from V and 7 bases from J, leaving 12 bases between. This CDR3 region has 13 residues. The CDR3 DNA is TGCAGTGCTAGTATCACAGTTTCTGAAAAACTGTTTTTT. Amino acids: CSASITVSEKLFF.

The chain is built from TRBV5-6 and TRBJ2-1, with D perhaps TRBD1 (6 bases). This CDR3 region has 15 residues. The germline V gene has CDR1 SGHDT and CDR2 YYEEEE. The ends were cut back, 6 bases at V and 4 bases at J, with 17 bases in the middle. CDR3 sequence: CASTGSGQPYNEQFF. CDR3 in DNA: TGTGCCAGCACCGGTTCTGGACAGCCTTACAATGAGCAGTTCTTC.

This sequence joins TRBV3-1 (or the pseudogene TRBV3-2) and TRBJ2-7; possible D gene TRBD1, 6 bases. Germline CDR1 and CDR2: LGHDT and YNNKEL (reference sequence). Trimming shortened V by 4 bases and J by 0 bases, and 13 bases separated the two germline ends. This CDR3 is built from 15 residues. The CDR3 sequence is CASSLFGTSSYEQYF. CDR3 sequence (DNA): TGTGCCAGCAGCCTCTTTGGGACATCCTCCTACGAGCAGTACTTC.

The chain joins TRBV7-2 to TRBJ1-6, with D unclear. This CDR3 spans 13 amino acids. Trimming took off 4 bases at V and 14 bases at J, with 15 bases between the two ends. Germline V gene data show CDR1 as SGHTA and CDR2 as FQGNSA. DNA of the CDR3: TGTGCCAGCAGCTCCGAGGCAGCCCAGACCCTCCACTTT. This gives the protein CASSSEAAQTLHF. Based on the CDR3 plus reference TRBV7-2 and TRBJ1-6, the full variable domain is GAGVSQSPSNKVTEKGKDVELRCDPISGHTALYWYRQSLGQGLEFLIYFQGNSAPDKSGLPSDRFSAERTGGSVSTLTIQRTQQEDSAVYLCASSSEAAQTLHFGNGTRLTVT.

The chain carries TRBV7-2 and TRBJ1-5, with 11 bases aligning to TRBD1. This CDR3 region has 15 residues. Germline V CDR1 and CDR2: SGHTA, FQGNSA. Trimming cost V 4 bases and J 5 bases; bases outside gene matches: 4. Written as DNA, the CDR3 is TGTGCCAGCAGCTCGGGGACAGGGGGATATCAGCCCCAGCATTTT. Amino acid sequence: CASSSGTGGYQPQHF.

The chain has TRBV4-3 and TRBJ2-7; D is unclear. Deletions cut 1 base from V and 2 bases from J, with 12 bases between. The CDR3 has 15 amino acids. The germline gives CDR1 LGHNA, CDR2 YSLEER. CDR3 amino acids: CASSQGVFDTYEQYF. CDR3 bases: TGCGCCAGCAGCCAAGGAGTCTTCGACACCTACGAGCAGTACTTC.

V and J are TRBV4-3 and TRBJ2-7, with a possible D match to TRBD2 (6 bases). V dropped 0 bases and J dropped 3 bases, with 18 bases sitting between them. Germline CDR1 is LGHNA and CDR2 is YSLEER. The CDR3 has 17 residues. CDR3 DNA sequence: TGCGCCAGCAGCCAAGAAGTCGGGACTGGACCGGGCTACGAGCAGTACTTC. Its protein product is CASSQEVGTGPGYEQYF.

This chain links TRBV29-1 with TRBJ2-5; D not resolved. This CDR3 contains 14 residues. V was clipped by 6 bases and J by 1 base, with 15 bases between them. The germline V gene encodes CDR1 SQVTM and CDR2 ANQGSEA. CDR3 loop: CSVSPFRSQETQYF. The CDR3 DNA follows: TGCAGCGTGTCCCCCTTTCGGAGCCAAGAGACCCAGTACTTC.

The chain joins TRBV28 to TRBJ2-1; 8 bases fit TRBD2. This CDR3 region has 16 residues. The V and J ends lost 6 bases and 0 bases, in that order; junction bases with no gene match: 7. Germline assignment: CDR1 MDHEN and CDR2 SYDVKM. The CDR3 coding sequence is TGTGCCAGCAGCCCCGTAGCGGGAAGCTCCTACAATGAGCAGTTCTTC. Protein sequence: CASSPVAGSSYNEQFF.

The chain recombines TRBV7-2 with TRBJ1-2; 7 bases are a match to TRBD1. The germline V gene has CDR1 SGHTA and CDR2 FQGNSA. V gave up 1 base and J gave up 2 bases; unmatched junction bases: 1. The CDR3 runs to 14 residues. CDR3 in DNA: TGTGCCAGCAGCTTAGAACAGGGGAACTATGGCTACACCTTC. Translated, it gives CASSLEQGNYGYTF.